Listed below are T cell receptor beta chains from one sample, sequenced in a study of T cells in Graves' hyperthyroidism and ophthalmopathy. Each CDR3 protein gets one entry after TCRdb re-called the multiplex PCR reads with MiXCR. Among roughly 360,000 distinct CDR3 sequences listed, around an eighth were seen once. The source material was blood. The source is a man in his thirties or forties with Graves' hyperthyroidism that later progressed to Graves' ophthalmopathy. CDR3s include the opening cysteine and the closing phenylalanine or tryptophan. A D gene is named only where the DNA matches it firmly. Only some rows state a clone size, as once, few, many or a class for expanded clones.

V gene	D gene	clone size	J gene	CDR3 protein	CDR3 DNA
TRBV15	NA	few	TRBJ1-1	CATSRYTLVNTEAFF	TGTGCCACCAGCAGATATACCCTGGTGAACACTGAAGCTTTCTTT
TRBV24-1	TRBD1	NA	TRBJ2-1	CANSDWPQGDHNEQFF	TGTGCCAACAGTGATTGGCCCCAGGGGGATCACAATGAGCAGTTCTTC
TRBV13	NA	NA	TRBJ1-5	CASSEGPHSNQPQHF	TGTGCCAGCAGCGAGGGACCTCATAGCAATCAGCCCCAGCATTTT
TRBV6-5	NA	many	TRBJ1-1	CASSYSTDLGTMNTEAFF	TGTGCCAGCAGTTACTCGACGGACTTGGGGACAATGAACACTGAAGCTTTCTTT
TRBV12-3/TRBV12-4	NA	many	TRBJ2-5	CASSFLVSQETQYF	TGTGCCAGCAGTTTTTTGGTCAGCCAAGAGACCCAGTACTTC
TRBV24-1	NA	few	TRBJ2-1	CATSWGASKDEQFF	TGTGCCACCAGTTGGGGGGCGAGTAAGGATGAGCAGTTCTTC
TRBV28	TRBD1	many	TRBJ2-7	CASSVDRGGNEQYF	TGTGCCAGCAGTGTGGACAGGGGGGGGAACGAGCAGTACTTC
TRBV12-3/TRBV12-4	TRBD2	NA	TRBJ2-3	CASSTSGGANTQYF	TGTGCCAGCAGCACTAGCGGGGGGGCAAATACGCAGTATTTT
TRBV15	TRBD1	many	TRBJ1-2	CATSQRQGTDGYTF	TGTGCCACCAGCCAGAGACAGGGGACCGATGGCTACACCTTC
TRBV11-1	NA	many	TRBJ2-1	CASSLGQRNEQFF	TGTGCCAGCAGCTTAGGGCAGCGCAATGAGCAGTTCTTC
TRBV2	NA	many	TRBJ2-3	CASSEDGTTDTQYF	TGTGCCAGCAGTGAAGACGGTACCACAGATACGCAGTATTTT
TRBV15	NA	many	TRBJ2-4	CATSRVQDLAKNIQYF	TGTGCCACCAGCAGAGTGCAGGACCTAGCCAAAAACATTCAGTACTTC
TRBV4-1	TRBD1	NA	TRBJ1-1	CASSQPSLRDRGGNTEAFF	TGCGCCAGCAGCCAACCCAGCCTCCGGGACAGGGGAGGGAACACTGAAGCTTTCTTT
TRBV7-2	NA	NA	TRBJ1-5	CASSLGAGSLSNQPQHF	TGTGCCAGCAGCTTAGGTGCAGGGAGCTTAAGCAATCAGCCCCAGCATTTT
TRBV5-1	TRBD2	many	TRBJ2-3	CASSGTSGGAADTQYF	TGCGCCAGCAGCGGGACTAGCGGGGGGGCGGCAGATACGCAGTATTTT
TRBV5-4	NA	NA	TRBJ2-7	CASSPDRQDAEQYF	TGTGCCAGCAGCCCAGACCGACAGGATGCCGAGCAGTACTTC
TRBV10-1	NA	many	TRBJ2-1	CASSETSPKVDEQFF	TGCGCCAGCAGTGAGACTAGCCCCAAGGTGGATGAGCAGTTCTTC
TRBV29-1	NA	NA	TRBJ2-1	CSVEVHNEQFF	TGCAGCGTTGAAGTCCACAATGAGCAGTTCTTC
TRBV24-1	TRBD1	NA	TRBJ2-2	CATSARDRVPGELFF	TGTGCCACCAGTGCTAGGGACAGGGTCCCCGGGGAGCTGTTTTTT
TRBV7-2	TRBD1	NA	TRBJ1-6	CASSSRQGSDSPLHF	TGTGCCAGCAGCTCCCGACAGGGAAGCGATTCACCCCTCCACTTT
TRBV6-5	NA	many	TRBJ2-5	CASSYSPQETQYF	TGTGCCAGCAGTTACAGTCCACAAGAGACCCAGTACTTC
TRBV20-1	NA	many	TRBJ1-5	CSATRSDQPQHF	TGCAGTGCCACCCGCAGCGATCAGCCCCAGCATTTT
TRBV4-2	TRBD1	NA	TRBJ2-3	CASSQDAGGTSTDTQYF	TGTGCCAGCAGCCAAGATGCAGGGGGCACTAGCACAGATACGCAGTATTTT
TRBV20-1	NA	NA	TRBJ2-7	CSARAGGWYEQYF	TGCAGTGCTAGGGCCGGGGGCTGGTACGAGCAGTACTTC
TRBV28	NA	many	TRBJ1-1	CASSLLRQPLAAFF	TGTGCCAGCAGTTTATTACGACAGCCGTTAGCAGCTTTCTTT
TRBV20-1	TRBD2	many	TRBJ2-1	CSAILAGTYNEQFF	TGCAGTGCTATCCTAGCGGGGACCTACAATGAGCAGTTCTTC
TRBV6-5	NA	few	TRBJ1-6	CASSLQPGVSPLHF	TGTGCCAGCAGTCTACAGCCTGGGGTTTCACCCCTCCACTTT
TRBV19	NA	NA	TRBJ1-1	CASIGGGLPEAFF	TGTGCCAGTATTGGGGGGGGGCTACCTGAAGCTTTCTTT
TRBV5-1	NA	NA	TRBJ1-3	CASAYGAGNTIYF	TGCGCCAGCGCTTATGGGGCTGGAAACACCATATATTTT
TRBV28	NA	many	TRBJ1-3	CASSFHSSGNTIYF	TGTGCCAGCAGTTTCCACAGCTCTGGAAACACCATATATTTT
TRBV5-1	TRBD1	few	TRBJ2-7	CASSLASLRDRDYEQYF	TGCGCCAGCAGCTTGGCCTCATTGCGGGACAGGGACTACGAGCAGTACTTC
TRBV11-2	TRBD1	many	TRBJ2-7	CASSWGTAHYEQYF	TGTGCCAGCAGCTGGGGGACAGCACACTACGAGCAGTACTTC
TRBV30	NA	NA	TRBJ1-1	CAWSVGAGDTEAFF	TGTGCCTGGAGTGTCGGGGCTGGGGACACTGAAGCTTTCTTT
TRBV5-1	NA	NA	TRBJ2-5	CASSLVRGMETQYF	TGCGCCAGCAGCTTGGTTCGGGGAATGGAGACCCAGTACTTC
TRBV15	NA	few	TRBJ1-6	CATSRVYGTRERSPLHF	TGTGCCACCAGCAGAGTTTATGGGACAAGGGAACGATCACCCCTCCACTTT
TRBV12-3/TRBV12-4	TRBD1	many	TRBJ1-2	CASSLSGQGDYGYTF	TGTGCCAGCAGTTTGTCGGGTCAGGGGGACTATGGCTACACCTTC
TRBV10-1	TRBD1	NA	TRBJ2-3	CASSDWTGGTDTQYF	TGCGCCAGCAGTGACTGGACAGGGGGGACAGATACGCAGTATTTT
TRBV28	TRBD1	many	TRBJ1-1	CASSRQTGVTEAFF	TGTGCCAGCAGTCGACAAACAGGGGTCACTGAAGCTTTCTTT
TRBV28	NA	many	TRBJ2-3	CASSFRRAPTQYF	TGTGCCAGCAGTTTCCGCCGGGCCCCGACGCAGTATTTT
TRBV5-1	NA	many	TRBJ2-3	CASSSREDTQYF	TGCGCCAGCAGCTCTAGGGAGGATACGCAGTATTTT
TRBV5-1	NA	many	TRBJ2-3	CASNDFDTQYF	TGCGCCAGCAATGATTTTGATACGCAGTATTTT
TRBV11-2	NA	many	TRBJ2-3	CASSPDRRTDTQYF	TGTGCCAGCAGCCCGGACCGTCGCACAGATACGCAGTATTTT
TRBV7-8	NA	NA	TRBJ1-4	CASSPSPTATNEKLFF	TGTGCCAGCAGTCCATCCCCGACAGCAACTAATGAAAAACTGTTTTTT
TRBV6-5	TRBD1	few	TRBJ2-7	CASSYEGTGWREQYF	TGTGCCAGCAGTTACGAGGGGACAGGGTGGCGCGAGCAGTACTTC
TRBV20-1	NA	many	TRBJ2-7	CSARSGGSYEQYF	TGCAGTGCTAGATCGGGCGGCTCCTACGAGCAGTACTTC
TRBV30	NA	NA	TRBJ2-1	CAWTPRGRFEQFF	TGTGCCTGGACCCCTCGTGGGCGGTTTGAGCAGTTCTTC
TRBV12-5	TRBD1	many	TRBJ1-6	CASGSDRDHYNSPLHF	TGTGCTAGTGGTTCGGACAGGGATCATTATAATTCACCCCTCCACTTT
TRBV3-1	NA	many	TRBJ1-2	CASSHLGEATNYGYTF	TGTGCCAGCAGCCACCTTGGGGAGGCCACTAACTATGGCTACACCTTC
TRBV3-1	NA	many	TRBJ2-3	CASSQQPISDTQYF	TGTGCCAGCAGCCAACAACCTATATCAGATACGCAGTATTTT
TRBV27	NA	many	TRBJ1-1	CASSIDRMNTEAFF	TGTGCCAGCAGTATAGACAGGATGAACACTGAAGCTTTCTTT
TRBV5-1	TRBD1	many	TRBJ2-1	CASSLTGTGYNEQFF	TGCGCCAGCAGCTTAACCGGGACAGGGTACAATGAGCAGTTCTTC
TRBV18	NA	few	TRBJ2-7	CASSPPQGEPYEQYF	TGTGCCAGCTCACCACCGCAGGGAGAACCCTACGAGCAGTACTTC
TRBV29-1	NA	NA	TRBJ2-7	CSVGGDREQYF	TGCAGCGTTGGGGGGGACCGCGAGCAGTACTTC
TRBV7-2	NA	NA	TRBJ1-2	CASSLETGGYTF	TGTGCCAGCAGCTTAGAGACCGGTGGCTACACCTTC
TRBV2	NA	many	TRBJ1-5	CASSDGRLSNQPQHF	TGTGCCAGCAGTGACGGCAGACTGAGCAATCAGCCCCAGCATTTT
TRBV6-1	TRBD1	many	TRBJ2-3	CASKMGQGGADTQYF	TGTGCCAGCAAGATGGGACAGGGAGGCGCAGATACGCAGTATTTT
TRBV7-3	NA	NA	TRBJ2-3	CASSLTNTDTQYF	TGTGCCAGCAGCTTAACGAACACAGATACGCAGTATTTT
TRBV18	NA	NA	TRBJ2-1	CASSEVQSGEQFF	TGTGCCAGCTCAGAAGTCCAGTCTGGTGAGCAGTTCTTC
TRBV18	TRBD1	few	TRBJ1-1	CASSLLGQMLNTEAFF	TGTGCCAGCTCACTACTGGGACAGATGTTGAACACTGAAGCTTTCTTT
TRBV20-1	TRBD2	few	TRBJ2-3	CSARDQRGGFNTDTQYF	TGCAGTGCTAGAGATCAACGGGGGGGTTTTAACACAGATACGCAGTATTTT